These T cell receptor beta chains were read from a single sample in a study of T cells in tumors after PD-1 blockade. The method was immunoSEQ multiplex PCR; TCRdb's version includes in-frame clones alone and lacks a portion of them. The sample shows some 60,000 clones, around four fifths of them seen only once. The sequenced sample was PBMCs, obtained before anti-PD-1 treatment. Source of these receptors: a human donor with basal cell carcinoma. Both conserved end residues are trimmed from each CDR3. The order of the fields is clone size, J gene, V gene, CDR3 protein. Expanded clones are given a class, and other clones once, few, many or no size at all.

clone_size: .
j_call: TRBJ2-4
v_call: TRBV6-6
cdr3_aa: ASSRDPGGNSY

clone_size: .
j_call: TRBJ1-5
v_call: TRBV13
cdr3_aa: ASSLSRAQPQH

clone_size: .
j_call: TRBJ1-1
v_call: TRBV5-4
cdr3_aa: ASSLPAGKVNTEAF

clone_size: .
j_call: TRBJ1-1
v_call: TRBV12-2
cdr3_aa: ASRLDSTGGDPAF

clone_size: .
j_call: TRBJ2-7
v_call: TRBV3-1/TRBV3-2
cdr3_aa: ASSRNQRGGWAYEQY

clone_size: .
j_call: TRBJ1-2
v_call: TRBV29-1
cdr3_aa: SVDRGLIGGYT

clone_size: .
j_call: TRBJ2-7
v_call: TRBV5-1
cdr3_aa: ASSSRDRGFEQY

clone_size: .
j_call: TRBJ1-2
v_call: TRBV2
cdr3_aa: ARKGGTGESGYT

clone_size: .
j_call: TRBJ1-2
v_call: TRBV19
cdr3_aa: ASSGLGTGENYRGYT

clone_size: once
j_call: TRBJ1-2
v_call: TRBV5-6
cdr3_aa: ASSSGWSYGYT

clone_size: few
j_call: TRBJ1-2
v_call: TRBV30
cdr3_aa: AWSLTRTAFNYGYT

clone_size: .
j_call: TRBJ2-7
v_call: TRBV19
cdr3_aa: ASSSRTGGHEQY

clone_size: .
j_call: TRBJ2-1
v_call: TRBV21-1
cdr3_aa: ASRDTRRSSYNEQF

clone_size: few
j_call: TRBJ2-3
v_call: TRBV19
cdr3_aa: ASSIYSARGNQDTQY

clone_size: .
j_call: TRBJ2-7
v_call: TRBV2
cdr3_aa: ASSVQGAEQY

clone_size: few
j_call: TRBJ2-3
v_call: TRBV5-1
cdr3_aa: ASMDQRGERDTQY

clone_size: .
j_call: TRBJ1-2
v_call: TRBV5-5
cdr3_aa: ASSPRQGDYGYT

clone_size: .
j_call: TRBJ1-1
v_call: TRBV5-8
cdr3_aa: ASIVYRAKYTEAF

clone_size: once
j_call: TRBJ2-7
v_call: TRBV9
cdr3_aa: ASSSYSFFDEQY

clone_size: few
j_call: TRBJ1-1
v_call: TRBV13
cdr3_aa: ASSLPGVFTEAF

clone_size: .
j_call: TRBJ1-1
v_call: TRBV29-1
cdr3_aa: SVKGAPNTEAF

clone_size: few
j_call: TRBJ2-7
v_call: TRBV6-5
cdr3_aa: ASSYSYGETYEQY

clone_size: .
j_call: TRBJ2-1
v_call: TRBV11-2
cdr3_aa: ASSLTSGGASSYNEQF

clone_size: .
j_call: TRBJ2-7
v_call: TRBV27
cdr3_aa: ASSLRLAGPYEQY

clone_size: .
j_call: TRBJ1-3
v_call: TRBV30
cdr3_aa: AWAPLDDSGNTIY

clone_size: few
j_call: TRBJ2-2
v_call: TRBV2
cdr3_aa: ASRSTGDNTGELF

clone_size: .
j_call: TRBJ2-7
v_call: TRBV5-1
cdr3_aa: ASSLKQGDYEQY

clone_size: .
j_call: TRBJ1-4
v_call: TRBV7-9
cdr3_aa: ASSRGTGYEKLF